This is a list of T cell receptor beta chains from one sample in a study of blood T cell repertoires in COVID-19. Assay used: immunoSEQ multiplex PCR; TCRdb lists only in-frame clones, some missing. The sample lists about 26,000 clones; roughly 90% were seen once. Material: peripheral blood. The origin of the receptors is a human donor in a cohort sampled during active COVID-19. Both conserved end residues are part of each CDR3.

v_call cdr3_length cdr3_aa
TRBV5-4 14 CASSPGESHNEQFF
TRBV28 14 CASSPRQGWTEAFF
TRBV19 16 CASSIVPPVAKNIQYF
TRBV24-1 12 CARGTGSYEQYF
TRBV7-2 17 CASSPGRDGLMNTEAFF
TRBV25-1 16 CASSELEGEGRDTQYF
TRBV7-9 15 CASSSQGLRYNEQFF
TRBV13 15 CASSLVSGSTNEQFF
TRBV5-4 14 CASSLEQGGDGYTF
TRBV20-1 16 CSASLETSGSKNIQYF
TRBV6-5 14 CASGASGSYNEQFF
TRBV4-1 15 CASTPSIQANYGYTF
TRBV6-5 13 CASRRTGGPGYTF
TRBV9 14 CASSVDQGEDGYTF
TRBV7-9 16 CASIQTTSGSPGELFF
TRBV30 16 CAWSPPGTGFNYGYTF
TRBV2 14 CASRILAGDGELFF
TRBV20-1 13 CSASASGSYEQYF
TRBV5-4 15 CASSITGGRNSPLHF
TRBV3-1/TRBV3-2 21 CASSQGRRLAGGSVSYNEQFF
TRBV6-1 16 CASSERDRADSYEQYF
TRBV2 14 CASSKQGANYGYTF
TRBV27 15 CASSPDRRIYNEQFF
TRBV11-2 15 CASSLDPAGNTEAFF
TRBV27 16 CASSRGLAGGTDTQYF
TRBV10-3 13 CAIRTEGNEKLFF
TRBV12-3/TRBV12-4 13 CASSRTSLGELFF
TRBV21-1 16 CASRTPEDRGDQPQHF
TRBV18 17 CASSPQAVSSYNSPLHF
TRBV6-5 15 CASKDSSDSGNTIYF
TRBV3-1/TRBV3-2 12 CASSQGGYEQYF
TRBV7-6 16 CASSLSLAGVTYEQYF
TRBV3-1/TRBV3-2 19 CASSQGIMMPDSPGKGYTF
TRBV5-1 15 CASSLAGTGGKTQYF
TRBV10-2 16 CASSEGTSGRGNEQFF
TRBV6-1 16 CASSDLAGGPQETQYF
TRBV2 13 CASSRGSGNTIYF
TRBV11-2 15 CASSFGGAMSYGYTF
TRBV2 16 CASSEIWGRVGNTIYF
TRBV5-8 15 CASSLPGAPPYEQYF
TRBV27 13 CASSLGGRDTQYF
TRBV6-5 13 CASRSKPWSEQYF
TRBV6-5 12 CASSYSPNEQFF
TRBV19 13 CASRLGLNTEAFF
TRBV3-1/TRBV3-2 14 CASSQEASYNEQFF
TRBV6-6 13 CASSQIVASPPDF
TRBV27 15 CASSASGEMGQPQHF
TRBV19 15 CASTSTGTSLETQYF
TRBV5-1 15 CASSWGTSGGYEQYF
TRBV2 14 CASSDERVGNTIYF